Below are 11 T cell receptor beta chains sequenced from a single sample in a study of identical twins. TCRdb reanalysed the 5' RACE reads using MiXCR and keeps one entry per CDR3 protein. The sample contains hundreds of thousands of distinct CDR3 sequences, roughly 6% of which appear only once. The sample consisted of naive T cells sorted from blood. All receptors come from a man between 18 and 29 years old in good health.

The rearrangement links TRBV3-1 to TRBJ2-5; D gene ambiguous. Germline V gene data show CDR1 as LGHDT and CDR2 as YNNKEL (reference sequence). The CDR3 has 10 residues. Trimming shortened V by 8 bases and J by 5 bases, and 6 bases separated the two germline ends. The CDR3 reads CASGSETQYF. Here the CDR3 DNA reads TGTGCCAGCGGATCCGAGACCCAGTACTTC.

This clonotype was seen at least ten times. The chain has TRBV5-1 and TRBJ2-7; perhaps TRBD2 as D (6 bases). Germline lookup yields CDR1 SGHRS and CDR2 YFSETQ. V lost 6 bases, J lost 2 bases, and 15 bases lay in between. The CDR3 length is 14 residues. The CDR3: CASTEDGRPYEQYF. The CDR3 DNA follows: TGCGCCAGCACGGAGGATGGGAGGCCCTACGAGCAGTACTTC. The full variable domain, completed using reference TRBV5-1 and TRBJ2-7, is KAGVTQTPRYLIKTRGQQVTLSCSPISGHRSVSWYQQTPGQGLQFLFEYFSETQRNKGNFPGRFSGRQFSNSRSEMNVSTLELGDSALYLCASTEDGRPYEQYFGPGTRLTVT.

This clonotype came up many times. The chain joins TRBV29-1 to TRBJ2-5; D remains ambiguous. The CDR3 loop spans 16 amino acids. Germline assignment: CDR1 SQVTM and CDR2 ANQGSEA. Between the trimmed V and J ends, which lost 0 bases and 5 bases, there was a span of 19 bases. The CDR3 is CSVEEWGTKSKETQYF. The CDR3 region has the DNA TGCAGCGTTGAAGAGTGGGGAACCAAGTCCAAGGAGACCCAGTACTTC.

This clonotype occurred many times. This chain uses TRBV12-3 or TRBV12-4 with TRBJ2-5, with D possibly matching TRBD2 (5 bases). The CDR3 covers 15 residues. V was cut by 3 bases and J by 5 bases, with 16 bases left in between. CDR3 sequence (DNA): TGTGCCAGCAGTTTTTGGGGAGTAGGGCACGAGACCCAGTACTTC. It yields the protein CASSFWGVGHETQYF.

This clonotype was observed at least ten times. The gene calls are TRBV11-2 and TRBJ2-3, with TRBD2 matching over 11 bases. Trimming cost V 5 bases and J 0 bases; bases outside gene matches: 4. This CDR3 spans 16 amino acids. The germline V gene has CDR1 SGHAT and CDR2 FQNNGV. This chain's CDR3 is CASSPLAGGSTDTQYF. In DNA form, the CDR3 reads TGTGCCAGCAGCCCATTAGCGGGAGGGAGCACAGATACGCAGTATTTT.

This clonotype was observed a few times. The chain is built from TRBV21-1 and TRBJ2-7; whether TRBD2, the table's D call, matches the DNA was not checked. TRBV21-1 is marked as a pseudogene. This CDR3 is built from 14 residues. CDR3 residues: CASSKGPLRDEQYV. CDR3 nucleotides: TGTGCCAGCAGCAAAGGCCCGCTGAGGGACGAGCAGTACGTC.

This clonotype was observed a handful of times. The chain joins TRBV4-3 to TRBJ2-3; 8 bases fit TRBD1. The CDR3 is 16 amino acids. From germline, CDR1 is LGHNA and CDR2 YSLEER. J gave up 1 base and V 3 bases, and 6 bases lay outside the gene matches. CDR3 sequence: CASSHPTGDGTDTQYF. The CDR3 bases are TGCGCCAGCAGCCATCCGACAGGGGACGGCACAGATACGCAGTATTTT.

The chain uses TRBV7-2 and TRBJ2-1; D possibly corresponds to TRBD2 (5 bases). The V gene's germline CDR1 is SGHTA and CDR2 FQGNSA. V lost 6 bases, J lost 10 bases, and 13 bases lay in between. This CDR3 spans 12 amino acids. The CDR3 region is CASSEGAGEQFF. The CDR3 nucleotides read TGTGCCAGCAGTGAGGGCGCCGGAGAGCAGTTCTTC.

This clonotype was seen repeatedly, ten times or more. This chain joins TRBV24-1 and TRBJ2-2, with D possibly TRBD2 on 5 matching bases. This CDR3 region has 17 residues. With 3 bases removed from V and 5 bases from J, the gap between germline ends came to 18 bases. Germline CDR1 is KGHDR and CDR2 is SFDVKD. CDR3 loop: CATSDALGLRGTGELFF. The CDR3 DNA follows: TGTGCCACCAGTGATGCCCTAGGACTCAGAGGGACCGGGGAGCTGTTTTTT.

This clonotype was recorded at least ten times. V and J are TRBV6-1 and TRBJ1-1, with D hard to call. The CDR3 is 13 amino acids. V lost 9 bases and J 1 base, leaving 12 bases between the germline ends. Germline V gene sequence: CDR1 MNHNS, CDR2 SASEGT. The CDR3 DNA reads TGTGCCAGTTGTATGGGCAAGAACACTGAAGCTTTCTTT. Translation: CASCMGKNTEAFF.

The V call is TRBV12-3 or TRBV12-4, the J call TRBJ1-1; tentatively, D is TRBD1 (5 bases). The length of the CDR3 is 13 residues. V dropped 5 bases and J dropped 8 bases, with 15 bases sitting between them. The CDR3 DNA reads TGTGCCAGCAGTATGCAAGGGGCCGCGGAAGCTTTCTTT. As protein: CASSMQGAAEAFF.